These 24 T cell receptor beta chains were all obtained from the same sample, sequenced in a study of OX40 agonist ivuxolimab in advanced cancers. Method: immunoSEQ multiplex PCR; TCRdb's copy keeps in-frame clones and lacks some. The sample records tens of thousands of clones, about 85% being singletons. The specimen was CD4+ or CD8+ T cells sorted from blood, collected in a trial of the OX40 agonist ivuxolimab. All receptors derive from an adult with an advanced solid tumor such as melanoma, head and neck, liver or kidney cancer.

The gene calls are TRBV29-1 and TRBJ1-1; no definite D call. CDR1 and CDR2 (germline): SQVTM, ANQGSEA. With 4 bases removed from V and 5 bases from J, the gap between germline ends came to 8 bases. CDR3 length equals 11 residues. The CDR3 DNA reads as TGCAGCGTTGGGGCAGAAACTGAAGCTTTCTTT. Residues: CSVGAETEAFF.

This clone was seen just once. This chain joins TRBV30 and TRBJ1-5; D is uncertain. From germline, CDR1 is GTSNPN and CDR2 SVGIG (reference sequence). The CDR3 has 15 amino acids. V was cut by 1 base and J by 0 bases, with 10 bases left in between. The DNA of the CDR3 is TGTGCCTGGAGTGGCGAAACCGATAGCAATCAGCCCCAGCATTTT. It specifies CAWSGETDSNQPQHF.

The chain is built from TRBV9 and TRBJ2-2; TRBD2 agrees at 10 bases. This CDR3 is 17 amino acids long. J was trimmed by 0 bases and V by 4 bases; bases with no gene match: 6. The germline CDR1 and CDR2 sequences are SGDLS and YYNGEE. The chain's CDR3 is CASSLGSGGPNTGELFF. The CDR3 DNA reads as TGTGCCAGCAGCCTAGGTAGCGGGGGGCCGAACACCGGGGAGCTGTTTTTT.

This chain connects TRBV7-2 to TRBJ2-3; the D gene is possibly TRBD2 (7 bases). This CDR3 has 15 amino acids. Germline V CDR1 and CDR2: SGHTA, FQGNSA. Trimming removed 5 bases at V and 2 bases at J, with 14 bases between. CDR3 bases: TGTGCCAGCAGCCTATACGGGGGGCCCACAGATACGCAGTATTTT. This gives the protein CASSLYGGPTDTQYF. The variable domain in full, with the rest retrieved from reference TRBV7-2 and TRBJ2-3, is GAGVSQSPSNKVTEKGKDVELRCDPISGHTALYWYRQSLGQGLEFLIYFQGNSAPDKSGLPSDRFSAERTGGSVSTLTIQRTQQEDSAVYLCASSLYGGPTDTQYFGPGTRLTVL.

The chain employs TRBV7-2 and TRBJ2-5; D perhaps matches TRBD1 (7 bases). The J call is doubtful: the DNA matches TRBJ2-7 better. Germline values: CDR1 SGHTA, CDR2 FQGNSA. This CDR3 has 16 amino acids. For the CDR3, the DNA is TGTGCCAGCAGCTCCATCGTCGCAGGGGGGCTCTACGAGCAGTACTTC. As protein: CASSSIVAGGLYEQYF.

This rearrangement joins TRBV5-5 to TRBJ1-1; D unresolved. Germline CDR1 is SGHKS and CDR2 is YYEKEE (reference sequence). Trimming pared 2 bases from V and 1 base from J, leaving 9 bases between. The CDR3 extends over 14 amino acids. The CDR3 is CASSFRTSNTEAFF. CDR3 DNA: TGTGCCAGCAGCTTTCGGACGTCGAACACTGAAGCTTTCTTT.

This clone has just one count. CDR3 in DNA: TGTGCCATCAGTGAGTCGAGCTGGGAGACTGAAGCTTTCTTT. Translated: CAISESSWETEAFF. This chain connects TRBV10-3 to TRBJ1-1; D uncertain. The CDR3 contains 14 residues. V gave up 0 bases and J gave up 5 bases, with 10 bases separating them. Germline lookup yields CDR1 ENHRY and CDR2 SYGVKD.

V usage is TRBV5-4 and J usage is TRBJ2-1, with D unclear. V shed 10 bases and J shed 1 base, with 15 bases lying between them. Germline V lookup: CDR1 SGHNT, CDR2 YYREEE (reference sequence). This CDR3 contains 14 residues. CDR3 region: CASSGRSSYNEQFF. The CDR3 region has the DNA TGTGCCTCCTCCGGGCGGTCATCCTACAATGAGCAGTTCTTC. The full variable domain, completed using reference TRBV5-4 and TRBJ2-1, is ETGVTQSPTHLIKTRGQQVTLRCSSQSGHNTVSWYQQALGQGPQFIFQYYREEENGRGNFPPRFSGLQFPNYSSELNVNALELDDSALYLCASSGRSSYNEQFFGPGTRLTVL.

This chain joins TRBV5-5 and TRBJ1-4; no firm D call. CDR1 and CDR2 (germline): SGHKS, YYEKEE (reference sequence). CDR3 length: 15 amino acids. The V end lost 3 bases, the J end lost 2 bases, and 11 bases lay between the germline ends. The CDR3 coding sequence is TGTGCCAGCAGCTCAGGAGGGTACACTAATGAAAAACTGTTTTTT. Its translation is CASSSGGYTNEKLFF.

The chain joins TRBV5-4 to TRBJ2-4; D possibly uses TRBD1 or TRBD2 (6 bases each). V was shortened by 3 bases and J by 8 bases, with 18 bases between the two germline ends. Per germline, CDR1 SGHNT and CDR2 YYREEE (reference sequence). This CDR3 has 15 amino acids. The CDR3 sequence is CASSSARGGRDIQYF. CDR3 sequence (DNA): TGTGCCAGCAGCTCAGCACGAGGGGGGCGAGACATTCAGTACTTC.

This chain uses TRBV5-1 with TRBJ1-5; D gene ambiguous. Per the germline V gene, CDR1 is SGHRS and CDR2 is YFSETQ. V was shortened by 0 bases and J by 3 bases, with 13 bases between the two germline ends. CDR3 size: 16 residues. The CDR3 region is CASSLGRAGSNQPQHF. The CDR3 nucleotides read TGCGCCAGCAGCTTGGGTAGAGCGGGATCCAATCAGCCCCAGCATTTT.

The chain carries TRBV11-2 and TRBJ1-5; no firm D call. The CDR3 is 15 amino acids. Germline V gives CDR1 SGHAT, CDR2 FQNNGV. V was pared by 1 base and J by 2 bases, with 9 bases between. The CDR3 region is CASSLAARGNQPQHF. In DNA form, the CDR3 reads TGTGCCAGCAGCTTAGCGGCCAGAGGCAATCAGCCCCAGCATTTT.

The chain joins TRBV5-4 to TRBJ2-1; D gene ambiguous. The V end was cut by 0 bases, the J end by 6 bases, with 13 bases between. Germline CDR1 reads SGHNT; CDR2 reads YYREEE (reference sequence). This CDR3 comprises 15 residues. The CDR3 protein is CASSLASFYSNEQFF. In DNA, the CDR3 is TGTGCCAGCAGCTTGGCATCGTTTTACAGCAATGAGCAGTTCTTC.

The table lists this clone with a count of one. The chain combines TRBV6-6 with TRBJ1-1; 7 positions agree with TRBD1. J was trimmed by 4 bases and V by 8 bases; bases with no gene match: 13. The CDR3 spans 15 residues. Germline CDR1 MNHNY, CDR2 SVGAGI (reference sequence). The CDR3 loop reads CASLPKNQGVTEAFF. CDR3 DNA sequence: TGTGCCAGCTTACCCAAAAATCAGGGGGTCACTGAAGCTTTCTTT.

The rearrangement uses TRBV11-3 and TRBJ1-4; 7 bases are shared with TRBD1. The CDR3 consists of 16 residues. J gave up 5 bases and V 5 bases, and 11 bases lay outside the gene matches. CDR1 is SGHNT and CDR2 is YENEEA in the germline V gene. CDR3 loop: CASSTSPGQPNEKLFF. CDR3 nucleotide sequence: TGTGCCAGCAGCACTAGCCCGGGACAGCCAAATGAAAAACTGTTTTTT.

V gene TRBV5-4 combines with J gene TRBJ1-4, with D possibly matching TRBD1 (5 bases). The CDR3 extends over 15 amino acids. V lost 0 bases and J 8 bases, leaving 14 bases between the germline ends. The germline CDR1 and CDR2 sequences are SGHNT and YYREEE (reference sequence). DNA for the CDR3: TGTGCCAGCAGCTTGGGTCAAGGGGAGGGGGAAAAACTGTTTTTT. Translated: CASSLGQGEGEKLFF.

The rearrangement uses TRBV10-3 and TRBJ2-7; no reliable D call. Trimming took off 4 bases at V and 6 bases at J, with 10 bases between the two ends. Germline loops: CDR1 ENHRY, CDR2 SYGVKD. This CDR3 comprises 12 residues. CDR3 DNA sequence: TGTGCCATCAGTGTCCGGCAAGGCGAGCAGTACTTC. This gives the protein CAISVRQGEQYF.

The rearrangement links TRBV4-1 to TRBJ1-6; 7 nucleotides agree with TRBD1. V lost 4 bases and J lost 11; bases outside the gene matches: 14. The CDR3 totals 16 residues. Germline V gives CDR1 MGHRA, CDR2 YSYEKL. The CDR3 region is CASSRLQDRNVPPLHF. Written as DNA, the CDR3 is TGCGCCAGCAGCCGACTCCAGGACAGGAATGTGCCACCCCTCCACTTT.

The chain joins TRBV7-9 to TRBJ2-3, with D maybe TRBD1 (5 bases). Germline V gene data show CDR1 as SEHNR and CDR2 as FQNEAQ (reference sequence). CDR3 size: 15 residues. V lost 5 bases, J lost 3 bases, and 15 bases lay in between. The CDR3 loop reads CASSPSGQGTDTQYF. The CDR3 nucleotides are TGTGCCAGCAGCCCGTCAGGTCAGGGAACAGATACGCAGTATTTT.

The rearrangement uses TRBV28 and TRBJ2-3; 7 nucleotides align to TRBD2. Looked up from germline, CDR1 is MDHEN and CDR2 is SYDVKM. The CDR3 is 15 amino acids. With 3 bases clipped from V and 10 bases from J, the junction kept 13 bases outside the gene matches. CDR3 nucleotides: TGTGCCAGCAGTTTTATCGGGGGGATCGAACTACCGCAGTATTTT. Amino acid sequence: CASSFIGGIELPQYF.

The gene calls are TRBV29-1 and TRBJ2-5; TRBD1 aligns across 8 bases. There are 14 residues in the CDR3. The ends lost 1 base at V and 6 bases at J; junction bases unmatched: 7. Per germline, CDR1 SQVTM and CDR2 ANQGSEA. The chain's CDR3 is CSVEAADRGQTQYF. The CDR3 DNA sequence: TGCAGCGTTGAAGCGGCCGACAGGGGTCAGACCCAGTACTTC.

This clone was counted a few times. The gene calls are TRBV30 and TRBJ1-6, with D possibly being TRBD1 (5 bases). Germline assignment: CDR1 GTSNPN and CDR2 SVGIG (reference sequence). The ends were cut back, 1 base at V and 8 bases at J, with 15 bases in the middle. The length of the CDR3 is 15 residues. CDR3 sequence reads: CAWSAPQGWDSPLHF. The CDR3 bases are TGTGCCTGGAGTGCCCCGCAGGGATGGGATTCACCCCTCCACTTT. The full variable domain, completed using reference TRBV30 and TRBJ1-6, is SQTIHQWPATLVQPVGSPLSLECTVEGTSNPNLYWYRQAAGRGLQLLFYSVGIGQISSEVPQNLSASRPQDRQFILSSKKLLLSDSGFYLCAWSAPQGWDSPLHFGNGTRLTVT.

The CDR3 region has the DNA TGTGCCAGCAGCTTAGGGGGTCTGAACACTGAAGCTTTCTTT. Protein product: CASSLGGLNTEAFF. The rearrangement links TRBV5-6 to TRBJ1-1; tentatively, D is TRBD1 (6 bases). Looked up from germline, CDR1 is SGHDT and CDR2 is YYEEEE. The CDR3 contains 14 residues. V was pared by 2 bases and J by 0 bases, with 8 bases between.

J is TRBJ1-6 and V is TRBV5-4, with no clear D. The germline CDR1 and CDR2 sequences are SGHNT and YYREEE (reference sequence). This CDR3 region has 14 residues. Trimming took off 0 bases at V and 8 bases at J, with 9 bases between the two ends. DNA of the CDR3: TGTGCCAGCAGCTTGGCTAGCAAGCATTCACCCCTCCACTTT. Protein product: CASSLASKHSPLHF.